This entry lists 9 T cell receptor beta chains sequenced from one sample in a study of T-cell reconstitution after alpha-beta-depleted transplantation in children. As it was prepared, the TCRbeta library received unique molecular identifiers. TCRdb used MiXCR to reprocess the PCR reads, holding one entry per CDR3 protein. Found here are about 980,000 distinct CDR3 sequences, roughly 29% of them singletons; the top ten hold roughly 27%. Sequencing used PBMCs, mostly from graft donor cells, obtained 360 days after TCRalphabeta/CD19-depleted stem cell transplant. These receptors came from a boy under three years old who had a stem cell transplant for SCID, so the T cells may come from the graft donor.

This sequence joins TRBV10-3 and TRBJ2-2, with D possibly being TRBD1 or TRBD2 (5 bases each). Germline values: CDR1 ENHRY, CDR2 SYGVKD. The V gene lost 4 bases and the J gene lost 1 base, with 13 bases spanning the gap. The CDR3 covers 16 residues. The DNA for the CDR3 is TGTGCCATCAGTGCCCCCGAGGGGTGGAACACCGGGGAGCTGTTTTTT. Its translation is CAISAPEGWNTGELFF.

This clonotype has only a few counts. The rearrangement uses TRBV3-1 and TRBJ2-1; 7 bases are shared with TRBD2. Germline V lookup: CDR1 LGHDT, CDR2 YNNKEL (reference sequence). The ends lost 4 bases at V and 3 bases at J; junction bases unmatched: 6. The CDR3 covers 15 residues. DNA for the CDR3: TGTGCCAGCAGCCTTCGCGGGGGTCGCTACAATGAGCAGTTCTTC. Translated: CASSLRGGRYNEQFF.

This clonotype was detected many times. The V gene is TRBV27, the J gene TRBJ2-1; 8 bases agree with TRBD2. J gave up 9 bases and V 3 bases, and 7 bases lay outside the gene matches. The CDR3 is 14 residues long. Germline CDR1 and CDR2: MNHEY and SMNVEV (reference sequence). The CDR3 region has the DNA TGTGCCAGCAGTTTCGGGCGGGGGGCCCCTGAGCAGTTCTTC. Translating gives CASSFGRGAPEQFF.

The chain combines TRBV20-1 with TRBJ2-7; the match to TRBD1 covers 8 bases. The CDR3 length is 12 residues. The germline gives CDR1 DFQATT, CDR2 SNEGSKA (reference sequence). Losses at the gene ends were 5 bases for V and 3 bases for J; bases not matched to a gene: 3. The CDR3 is CSASGGIYEQYF. The CDR3 region has the DNA TGCAGTGCTTCAGGGGGCATCTACGAGCAGTACTTC.

This chain connects TRBV6-2 or TRBV6-3 to TRBJ2-3; TRBD1 is a possible D gene (7 bases). CDR3 length: 16 amino acids. Germline loops: CDR1 MNHEY, CDR2 SVGEGT. Deletions cut 5 bases from V and 5 bases from J, with 20 bases between. The CDR3 is CASSPKGQPGRDTQYF. The DNA of the CDR3 is TGTGCCAGCAGTCCTAAGGGACAGCCCGGGAGAGATACGCAGTATTTT.

This clonotype was found a few times. CDR3 region: CASSPEPTGPLSYEQYF. Written as DNA, the CDR3 is TGTGCCAGCAGCCCCGAGCCGACAGGTCCGCTTTCCTACGAGCAGTACTTC. V usage is TRBV9 and J usage is TRBJ2-7, with D possibly TRBD1 on 6 matching bases. CDR1 is SGDLS and CDR2 is YYNGEE in the germline V gene. Trimming left V 4 bases short and J 1 base short, with 21 bases between. The CDR3 is 17 residues long.

In this sample, this clonotype turned up a few times. J is TRBJ2-1 and V is TRBV11-2; D unresolved. In germline, CDR1 is SGHAT, CDR2 FQNNGV. V lost 5 bases to trimming and J lost 3 bases, with 14 bases between them. The CDR3 has 15 residues. The CDR3 sequence: CASSGTNSVYNEQFF. Here the CDR3 DNA reads TGTGCCAGCAGCGGCACGAACAGTGTCTACAATGAGCAGTTCTTC.

As concerns this clonotype: A read error may produce the germline difference seen at one junction end. The rearrangement joins TRBV5-1 to TRBJ2-5, with TRBD1 matching 7 bases. There are 14 residues in the CDR3. Germline CDR1 is SGHRS and CDR2 is YFSETQ. CDR3 nucleotides: TGTGCCAGCTCCCTTGGACAGGAGCAAGAGACCCAGTACTTC. Protein product: CASSLGQEQETQYF.

This clonotype has at least ten counts. V usage is TRBV6-5 and J usage is TRBJ2-1, with TRBD1 identical over 10 bases. Losses at the gene ends were 0 bases for V and 10 bases for J; bases not matched to a gene: 15. This CDR3 is built from 18 residues. Germline values: CDR1 MNHEY, CDR2 SVGAGI. The CDR3, as DNA: TGTGCCAGCAGTTACTCTTCTTCCCGGGACAGGGGATTGTTCGAGCAGTTCTTC. Translated, it gives CASSYSSSRDRGLFEQFF.